The T cell receptor beta chain under discussion was sequenced for a study of blood T cells in healthy people across ages. The CDR3 length is 15 residues. CDR1 is SGHNT, CDR2 YYREEE, per germline (reference sequence). Primers used in a second PCR of roughly 6 to 12 cycles were a sample-barcoded 5' primer and a J-beta primer mix. MiXCR, run by TCRdb on the 5' RACE reads, gives a single entry per CDR3 protein. The table has more than 800,000 distinct CDR3 sequences, more than 25% seen once. This clonotype was seen once. A much larger clone sits a single nucleotide away, making a read error possible. The specimen sequenced was blood. The TCR was taken from a woman older than 75 in good health. This chain links TRBV5-4 with TRBJ2-3; 8 bases map to TRBD1. The CDR3 loop reads CAGSLDRESTDTQYF. The DNA for the CDR3 is TGTGCCGGCAGCTTGGACAGGGAGAGCACAGATACGCAGTATTTT.